One and the same sample provided the 3 T cell receptor beta chains below, sequenced in a study of blood T cell repertoires in COVID-19 (dated by TCRdb to the early 2020s). The library was produced with the immunoSEQ multiplex PCR assay. TCRdb obtained this table from immuneACCESS and retained in-frame rearrangements with V and J assigned. These tables miss some clones; where compared with another copy, unresolved V genes account for less than half of the shortfall, and the remainder is unexplained. Recorded for this sample are 19,000 or so clones; approximately 90% of them occurred a single time. 15% to 20% of the sample belongs to the ten largest clones. The sequenced sample consisted of peripheral blood. These receptors all come from a man aged 65 to 79 with active COVID-19.

The genes are TRBV29-1 and TRBJ2-3; 10 nucleotides agree with TRBD2. V was clipped by 0 bases and J by 4 bases; unmatched bases: 4. CDR1 and CDR2 from the germline V gene are SQVTM and ANQGSEA. The CDR3 consists of 15 residues. DNA for the CDR3: TGCAGCGTTGAAGATAGAGCGGGGGGGCCAGATACGCAGTATTTT. Its translation: CSVEDRAGGPDTQYF.

The J gene is TRBJ2-1, the V gene TRBV5-1, with TRBD2 matching 10 bases. The CDR3 is made up of 16 amino acids. Unmatched junction bases numbered 8, after V lost 0 bases and J lost 8 bases. Germline V gene sequence: CDR1 SGHRS, CDR2 YFSETQ. CDR3 DNA sequence: TGCGCCAGCAGCTTGGTGTCTAGCGGGAGTCGTTATGAGCAGTTCTTC. This translates into CASSLVSSGSRYEQFF.

In its sample, this clone was seen once. The chain couples TRBV5-1 to TRBJ2-2, with a tentative D call TRBD2 (6 bases). V lost 3 bases to trimming and J lost 1 base, with 13 bases between them. The CDR3 totals 16 residues. Germline CDR1 reads SGHRS; CDR2 reads YFSETQ. The CDR3 here is CASSSLAAGNTGELFF. The CDR3 DNA reads as TGCGCCAGCAGCTCCTTAGCGGCTGGGAACACCGGGGAGCTGTTTTTT. The entire variable domain, with the rest obtained from reference TRBV5-1 and TRBJ2-2, is as follows: KAGVTQTPRYLIKTRGQQVTLSCSPISGHRSVSWYQQTPGQGLQFLFEYFSETQRNKGNFPGRFSGRQFSNSRSEMNVSTLELGDSALYLCASSSLAAGNTGELFFGEGSRLTVL.